This T cell receptor beta chain was profiled in a study of molecular identifiers for immune sequencing clone quantification. General observations from the study: Identical TCR molecules sharing a barcode could underestimate highly expanded clone sizes. Around 940,000 naive cells reportedly did not prevent detection of spiked Jurkat TCR RNA from one cell.

Libraries of naive CD8 cells were prepared from 20,000 to 1,000,000 sorted cells using 10%, 30% or 50% RNA. Worth noting for this clonotype: Its antigen is unknown. A much larger clone differs from this one at a single base, so this may be a read error.

With 2 bases clipped from V and 2 bases from J, the junction kept 12 bases outside the gene matches. CDR3 size: 18 residues. Per the germline V gene, CDR1 is MNHEY and CDR2 is SVGEGT. As previously described, bulk TCR libraries were made using listed TCR primers. Each CDR3 protein gets one entry after TCRdb re-called the PCR reads with MiXCR. The profile shows 60,000 to 70,000 distinct CDR3 sequences, 15% to 20% of them singletons. The chain couples TRBV6-2 or TRBV6-3 to TRBJ2-1; 7 bases match TRBD2. The sample taken for sequencing was naive CD8+ T cells from blood, with Jurkat cell RNA spiked in. Described subset: FACS-sorted CD8+CD4-CCR7+CD45RA+ naive T cells. The clonotype comes from a human donor in good health. Some libraries in this study had Jurkat cell RNA spiked in. DNA for the CDR3: TGTGCCAGCAGTTACCTGGGAACTAGCGCTACGACCTACAATGAGCAGTTCTTC. It yields the protein CASSYLGTSATTYNEQFF.